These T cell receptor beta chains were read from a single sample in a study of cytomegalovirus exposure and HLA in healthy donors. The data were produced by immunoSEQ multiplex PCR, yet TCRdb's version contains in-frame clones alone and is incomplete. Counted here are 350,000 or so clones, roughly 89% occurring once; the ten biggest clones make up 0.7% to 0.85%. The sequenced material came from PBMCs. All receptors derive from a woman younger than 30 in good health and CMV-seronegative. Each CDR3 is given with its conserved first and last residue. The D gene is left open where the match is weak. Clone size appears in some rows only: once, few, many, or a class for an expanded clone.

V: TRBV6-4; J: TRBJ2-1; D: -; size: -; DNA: TGTGCCAGCAGTGACTCTACGGGCCGGAGGTCAAATGAGCAGTTCTTC; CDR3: CASSDSTGRRSNEQFF
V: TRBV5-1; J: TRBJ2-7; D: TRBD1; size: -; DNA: TGCGCCAGCAGCTTTGGGACAGGGAAATACGAGCAGTACTTC; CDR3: CASSFGTGKYEQYF
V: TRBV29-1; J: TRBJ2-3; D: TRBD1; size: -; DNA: TGCAGCGTTGAATCTGGGACAGGGTCGACAGATACGCAGTATTTT; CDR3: CSVESGTGSTDTQYF
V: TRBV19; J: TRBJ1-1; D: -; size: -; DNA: TGTGCCAGTAGTACACCTCAGGTGGCTGAAGCTTTCTTT; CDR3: CASSTPQVAEAFF
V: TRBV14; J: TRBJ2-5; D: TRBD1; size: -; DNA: TGTGCCAGCAGACGGGGACAGGGGGCGCGGGAGACCCAGTACTTC; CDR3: CASRRGQGARETQYF
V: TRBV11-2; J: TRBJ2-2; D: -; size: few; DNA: TGTGCCAGCAGCTATTCTACCCCCAGGGGGGTTGGGGAGCTGTTTTTT; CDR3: CASSYSTPRGVGELFF
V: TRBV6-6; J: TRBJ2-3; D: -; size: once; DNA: TGTGCCAGCACGCGGAGGGGACGCACAGATACGCAGTATTTT; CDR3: CASTRRGRTDTQYF
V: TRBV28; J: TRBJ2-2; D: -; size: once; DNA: TGTGCCAGCAGCTCTATGACAGAACTGGGGTCAAACACCGGGGAGCTGTTTTTT; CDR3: CASSSMTELGSNTGELFF
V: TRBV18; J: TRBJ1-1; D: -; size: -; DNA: TGTGCCAGCTCACCCCAGACACAGAACACTGAAGCTTTCTTT; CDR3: CASSPQTQNTEAFF
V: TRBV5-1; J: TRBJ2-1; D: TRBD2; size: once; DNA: TGCGCCAGCAGCTTGATCGGTGGACTAGCGGGAGACGATGAGCAGTTCTTC; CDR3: CASSLIGGLAGDDEQFF
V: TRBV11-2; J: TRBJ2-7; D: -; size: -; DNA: TGTGCCAGCAGCTTAGGGCTAGCTAGCTCCTACGAGCAGTACTTC; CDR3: CASSLGLASSYEQYF
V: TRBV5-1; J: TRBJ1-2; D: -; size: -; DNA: TGCGCCAGCAGCTTGGAGGGAACAGGGTTCTATGGCTACACCTTC; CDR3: CASSLEGTGFYGYTF
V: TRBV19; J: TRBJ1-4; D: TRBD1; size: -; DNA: TGTGCCAGTACCAATAACAGGGGCCCACCCTTAGAAAAACTGTTTTTT; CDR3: CASTNNRGPPLEKLFF
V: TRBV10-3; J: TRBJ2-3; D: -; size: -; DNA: TGTGCCATCAGTGGTCGCGGGAGCACAGATACGCAGTATTTT; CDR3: CAISGRGSTDTQYF
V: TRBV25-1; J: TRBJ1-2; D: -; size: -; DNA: TGTGCCAGCAGTGAATGGGCAGGACACAACTATGGCTACACCTTC; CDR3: CASSEWAGHNYGYTF
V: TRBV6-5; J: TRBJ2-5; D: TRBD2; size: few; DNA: TGTGCCAGCAGTTACTCCGGACTAGATCGGGCCCAGTACTTC; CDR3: CASSYSGLDRAQYF
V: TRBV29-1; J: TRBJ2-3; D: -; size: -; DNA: TGCAGCGTTGTAGTTGGAGGGGGCACAGATACGCAGTATTTT; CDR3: CSVVVGGGTDTQYF
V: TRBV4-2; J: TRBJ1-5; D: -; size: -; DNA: TGTGCCAGCAGCCAAGAGTTACTCGAACTTGAGCCCCAGCATTTT; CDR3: CASSQELLELEPQHF
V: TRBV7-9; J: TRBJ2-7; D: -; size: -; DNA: TGTGCCAGCAGCTTAGCGCGGGGCAGTACCTACGAGCAGTACTTC; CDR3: CASSLARGSTYEQYF
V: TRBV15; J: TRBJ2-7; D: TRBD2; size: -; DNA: TGTGCCACCAGCAGAGACGTTGCGGGAGAGCTCTACGAGCAGTACTTC; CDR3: CATSRDVAGELYEQYF
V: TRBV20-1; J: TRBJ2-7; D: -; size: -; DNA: TGCAGTGCCCTGAGATACGAGCAGTACTTC; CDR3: CSALRYEQYF
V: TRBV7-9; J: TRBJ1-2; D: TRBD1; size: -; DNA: TGTGCCAGCAGCAGGACAGGGGGGGACTATGGCTACACCTTC; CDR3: CASSRTGGDYGYTF